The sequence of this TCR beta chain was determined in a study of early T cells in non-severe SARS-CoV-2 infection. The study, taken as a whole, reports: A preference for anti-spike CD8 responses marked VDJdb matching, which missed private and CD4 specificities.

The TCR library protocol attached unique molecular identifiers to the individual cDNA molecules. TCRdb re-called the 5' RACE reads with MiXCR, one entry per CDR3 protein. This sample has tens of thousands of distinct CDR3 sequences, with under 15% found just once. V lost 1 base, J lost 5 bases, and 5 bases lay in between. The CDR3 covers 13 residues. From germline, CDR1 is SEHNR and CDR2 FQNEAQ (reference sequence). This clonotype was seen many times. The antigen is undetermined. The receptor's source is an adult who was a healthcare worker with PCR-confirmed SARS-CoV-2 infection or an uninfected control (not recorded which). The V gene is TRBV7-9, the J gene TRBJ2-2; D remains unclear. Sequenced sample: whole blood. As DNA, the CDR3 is TGTGCCAGCAGCTTAGGGTCGACCGGGGAGCTGTTTTTT. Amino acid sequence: CASSLGSTGELFF.